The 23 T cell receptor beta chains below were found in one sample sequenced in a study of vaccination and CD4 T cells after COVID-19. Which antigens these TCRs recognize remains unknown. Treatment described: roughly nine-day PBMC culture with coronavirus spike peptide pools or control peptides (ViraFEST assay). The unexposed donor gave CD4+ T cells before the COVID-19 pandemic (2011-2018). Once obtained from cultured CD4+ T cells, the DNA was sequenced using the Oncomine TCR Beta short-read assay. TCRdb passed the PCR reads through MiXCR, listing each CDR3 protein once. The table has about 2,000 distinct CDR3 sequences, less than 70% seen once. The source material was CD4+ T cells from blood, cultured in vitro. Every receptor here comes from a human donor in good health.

The CDR3 coding sequence is TGCACTCTCACGGGTCCTTCTACCGGGGAGCTGTTTTTT. Its translation: CTLTGPSTGELFF. The chain recombines TRBV20-1 with TRBJ2-2; unclear D gene. Germline V CDR1 and CDR2: DFQATT, SNEGSKA (reference sequence). This CDR3 comprises 13 residues.

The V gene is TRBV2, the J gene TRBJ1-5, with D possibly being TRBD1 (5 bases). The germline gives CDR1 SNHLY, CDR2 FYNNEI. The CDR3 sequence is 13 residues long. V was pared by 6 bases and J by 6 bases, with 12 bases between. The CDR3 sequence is CASRSWGGQPQHF. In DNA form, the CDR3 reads TGTGCCAGCAGGTCGTGGGGGGGTCAGCCCCAGCATTTT.

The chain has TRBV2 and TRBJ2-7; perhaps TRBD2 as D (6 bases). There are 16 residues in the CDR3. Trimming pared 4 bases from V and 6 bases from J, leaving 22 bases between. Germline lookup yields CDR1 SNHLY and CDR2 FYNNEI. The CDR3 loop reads CASSALSGLPEGEQYF. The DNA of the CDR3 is TGTGCCAGCAGTGCCCTTTCCGGACTACCCGAAGGCGAGCAGTACTTC.

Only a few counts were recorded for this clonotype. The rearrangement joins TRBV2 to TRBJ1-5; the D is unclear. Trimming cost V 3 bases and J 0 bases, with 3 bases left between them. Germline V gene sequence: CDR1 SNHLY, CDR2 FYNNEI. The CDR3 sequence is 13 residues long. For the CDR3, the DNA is TGTGCCAGCAGTGACACTAGCAATCAGCCCCAGCATTTT. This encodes CASSDTSNQPQHF.

The CDR3 loop reads CASSAWDGREQYF. The CDR3 DNA follows: TGTGCCAGTAGTGCCTGGGACGGAAGAGAGCAGTACTTC. The chain joins TRBV19 to TRBJ2-7, with D perhaps assigned TRBD1 or TRBD2 (5 bases each). Germline V gene sequence: CDR1 LNHDA, CDR2 SQIVND (reference sequence). V lost 5 bases to trimming and J lost 7 bases, with 15 bases between them. The CDR3 totals 13 residues. Full variable domain (rest looked up from reference TRBV19 and TRBJ2-7): DGGITQSPKYLFRKEGQNVTLSCEQNLNHDAMYWYRQDPGQGLRLIYYSQIVNDFQKGDIAEGYSVSREKKESFPLTVTSAQKNPTAFYLCASSAWDGREQYFGPGTRLTVT.

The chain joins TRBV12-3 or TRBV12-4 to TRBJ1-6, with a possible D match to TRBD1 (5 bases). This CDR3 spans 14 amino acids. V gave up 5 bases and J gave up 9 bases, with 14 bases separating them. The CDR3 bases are TGTGCCAGCAGTCTAGGGACTTCCGGTTCACCCCTCCACTTT. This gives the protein CASSLGTSGSPLHF.

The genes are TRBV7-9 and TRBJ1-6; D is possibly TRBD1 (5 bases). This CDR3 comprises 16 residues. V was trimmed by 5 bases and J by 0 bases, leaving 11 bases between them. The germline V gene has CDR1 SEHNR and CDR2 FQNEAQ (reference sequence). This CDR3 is CASSDRQSSYNSPLHF. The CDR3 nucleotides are TGTGCCAGCAGCGATCGACAGAGCTCCTATAATTCACCCCTCCACTTT.

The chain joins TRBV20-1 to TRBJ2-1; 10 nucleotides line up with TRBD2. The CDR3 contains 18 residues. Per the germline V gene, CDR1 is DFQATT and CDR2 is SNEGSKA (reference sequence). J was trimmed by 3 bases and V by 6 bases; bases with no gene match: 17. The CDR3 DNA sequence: TGCAGTGCGCAAGCGCAGTCGGGGGCTAGCGGGAGCTACAATGAGCAGTTCTTC. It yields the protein CSAQAQSGASGSYNEQFF.

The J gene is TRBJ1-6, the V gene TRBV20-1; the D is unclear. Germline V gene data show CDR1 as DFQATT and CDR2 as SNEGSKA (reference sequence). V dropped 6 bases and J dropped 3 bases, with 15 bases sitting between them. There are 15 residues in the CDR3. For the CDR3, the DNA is TGCAGTGCACGAGGTGAGCCGAACTATAATTCACCCCTCCACTTT. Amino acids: CSARGEPNYNSPLHF.

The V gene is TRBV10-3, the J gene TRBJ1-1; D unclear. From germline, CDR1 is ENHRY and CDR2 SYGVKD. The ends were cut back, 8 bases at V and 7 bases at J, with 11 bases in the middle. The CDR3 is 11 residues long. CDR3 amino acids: CAISEGGEAFF. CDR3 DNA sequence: TGTGCCATCTCTGAGGGCGGTGAAGCTTTCTTT.

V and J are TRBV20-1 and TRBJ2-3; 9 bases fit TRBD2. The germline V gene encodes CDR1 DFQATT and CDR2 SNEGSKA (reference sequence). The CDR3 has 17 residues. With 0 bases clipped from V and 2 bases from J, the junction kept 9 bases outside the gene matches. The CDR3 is CSARDPGGGGITDTQYF. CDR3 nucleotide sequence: TGCAGTGCTAGAGATCCTGGCGGGGGGGGGATCACAGATACGCAGTATTTT.

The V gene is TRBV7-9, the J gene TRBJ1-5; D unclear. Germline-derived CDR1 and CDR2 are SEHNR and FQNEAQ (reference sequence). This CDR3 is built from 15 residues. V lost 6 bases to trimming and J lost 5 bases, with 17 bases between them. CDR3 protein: CASSPTDAGDQPQHF. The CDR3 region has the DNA TGTGCCAGCAGTCCAACGGATGCCGGGGATCAGCCCCAGCATTTT.

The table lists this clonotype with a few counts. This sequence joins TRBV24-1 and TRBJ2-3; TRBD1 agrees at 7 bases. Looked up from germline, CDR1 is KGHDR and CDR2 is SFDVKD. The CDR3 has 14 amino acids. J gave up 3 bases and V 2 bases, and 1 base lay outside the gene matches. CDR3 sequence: CATSDYRGTDTQYF. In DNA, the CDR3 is TGTGCCACCAGTGATTACAGGGGAACAGATACGCAGTATTTT.

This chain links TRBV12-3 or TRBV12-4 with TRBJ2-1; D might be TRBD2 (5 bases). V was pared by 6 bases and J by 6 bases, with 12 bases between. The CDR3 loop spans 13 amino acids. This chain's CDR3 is CASSLTKSNEQFF. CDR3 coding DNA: TGTGCCAGCAGCCTGACTAAATCCAATGAGCAGTTCTTC.

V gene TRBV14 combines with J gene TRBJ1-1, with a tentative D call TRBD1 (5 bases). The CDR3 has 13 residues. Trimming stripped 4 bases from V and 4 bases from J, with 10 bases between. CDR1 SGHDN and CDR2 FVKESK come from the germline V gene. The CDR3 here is CASSPQGLTEAFF. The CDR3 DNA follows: TGTGCCAGCAGCCCTCAGGGTCTCACTGAAGCTTTCTTT.

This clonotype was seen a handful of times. The CDR3 protein is CASSGSAGAPPTDTQYF. The CDR3 bases are TGTGCCAGCTCGGGGTCGGCGGGGGCCCCCCCCACAGATACGCAGTATTTT. The V and J genes are TRBV6-1 and TRBJ2-3, with a weak D call TRBD2 (7 bases). The V gene's germline CDR1 is MNHNS and CDR2 SASEGT. The length of the CDR3 is 17 residues. Trimming removed 8 bases from V and 2 bases from J, with 23 bases in between.

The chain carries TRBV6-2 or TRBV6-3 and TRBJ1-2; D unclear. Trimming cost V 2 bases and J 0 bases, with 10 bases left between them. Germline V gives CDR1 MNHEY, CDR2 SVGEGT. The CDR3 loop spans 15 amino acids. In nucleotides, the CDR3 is TGTGCCAGCAGTTACCGCCACGCATCTAACTATGGCTACACCTTC. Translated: CASSYRHASNYGYTF.

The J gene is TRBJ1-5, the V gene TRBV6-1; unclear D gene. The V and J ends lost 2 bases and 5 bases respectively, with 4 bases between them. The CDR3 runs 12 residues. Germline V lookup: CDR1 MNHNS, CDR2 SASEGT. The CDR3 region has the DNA TGTGCCAGCAGTGAATGGGATCAGCCCCAGCATTTT. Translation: CASSEWDQPQHF.

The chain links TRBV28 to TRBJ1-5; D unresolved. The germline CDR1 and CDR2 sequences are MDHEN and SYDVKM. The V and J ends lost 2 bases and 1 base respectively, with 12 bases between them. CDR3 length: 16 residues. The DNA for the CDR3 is TGTGCCAGCAGTTTAGGACGTGTAGGGAGCAATCAGCCCCAGCATTTT. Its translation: CASSLGRVGSNQPQHF.

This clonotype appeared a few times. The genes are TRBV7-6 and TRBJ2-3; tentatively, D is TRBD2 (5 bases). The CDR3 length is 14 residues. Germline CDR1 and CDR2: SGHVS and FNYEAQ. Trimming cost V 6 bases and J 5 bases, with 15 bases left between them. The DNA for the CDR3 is TGTGCCAGCAGTCTTCAAGTAGAGGGAGATACGCAGTATTTT. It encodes CASSLQVEGDTQYF.

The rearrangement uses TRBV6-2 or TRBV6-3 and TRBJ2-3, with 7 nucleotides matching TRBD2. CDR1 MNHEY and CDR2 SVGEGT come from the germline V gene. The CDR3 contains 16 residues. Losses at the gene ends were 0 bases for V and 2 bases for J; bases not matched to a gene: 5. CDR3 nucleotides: TGTGCCAGCAGTTACTCGAGCGGGGTATACACAGATACGCAGTATTTT. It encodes CASSYSSGVYTDTQYF.

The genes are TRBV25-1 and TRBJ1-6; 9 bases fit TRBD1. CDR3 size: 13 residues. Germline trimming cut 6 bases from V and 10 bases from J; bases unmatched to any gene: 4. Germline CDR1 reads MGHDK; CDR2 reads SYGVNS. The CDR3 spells CASRRTGDSPLHF. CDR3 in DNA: TGTGCCAGCAGGAGGACAGGGGACTCACCCCTCCACTTT.

As DNA, the CDR3 is TGTGCCACCGCACGAGGCGGCCAGGGGGTGAGTGAGACCCAGTACTTC. This gives the protein CATARGGQGVSETQYF. J is TRBJ2-5 and V is TRBV24-1; 7 bases fit TRBD1. V was pared by 9 bases and J by 5 bases, with 17 bases of the junction left unmatched. The germline CDR1 and CDR2 sequences are KGHDR and SFDVKD. CDR3 length: 16 residues.